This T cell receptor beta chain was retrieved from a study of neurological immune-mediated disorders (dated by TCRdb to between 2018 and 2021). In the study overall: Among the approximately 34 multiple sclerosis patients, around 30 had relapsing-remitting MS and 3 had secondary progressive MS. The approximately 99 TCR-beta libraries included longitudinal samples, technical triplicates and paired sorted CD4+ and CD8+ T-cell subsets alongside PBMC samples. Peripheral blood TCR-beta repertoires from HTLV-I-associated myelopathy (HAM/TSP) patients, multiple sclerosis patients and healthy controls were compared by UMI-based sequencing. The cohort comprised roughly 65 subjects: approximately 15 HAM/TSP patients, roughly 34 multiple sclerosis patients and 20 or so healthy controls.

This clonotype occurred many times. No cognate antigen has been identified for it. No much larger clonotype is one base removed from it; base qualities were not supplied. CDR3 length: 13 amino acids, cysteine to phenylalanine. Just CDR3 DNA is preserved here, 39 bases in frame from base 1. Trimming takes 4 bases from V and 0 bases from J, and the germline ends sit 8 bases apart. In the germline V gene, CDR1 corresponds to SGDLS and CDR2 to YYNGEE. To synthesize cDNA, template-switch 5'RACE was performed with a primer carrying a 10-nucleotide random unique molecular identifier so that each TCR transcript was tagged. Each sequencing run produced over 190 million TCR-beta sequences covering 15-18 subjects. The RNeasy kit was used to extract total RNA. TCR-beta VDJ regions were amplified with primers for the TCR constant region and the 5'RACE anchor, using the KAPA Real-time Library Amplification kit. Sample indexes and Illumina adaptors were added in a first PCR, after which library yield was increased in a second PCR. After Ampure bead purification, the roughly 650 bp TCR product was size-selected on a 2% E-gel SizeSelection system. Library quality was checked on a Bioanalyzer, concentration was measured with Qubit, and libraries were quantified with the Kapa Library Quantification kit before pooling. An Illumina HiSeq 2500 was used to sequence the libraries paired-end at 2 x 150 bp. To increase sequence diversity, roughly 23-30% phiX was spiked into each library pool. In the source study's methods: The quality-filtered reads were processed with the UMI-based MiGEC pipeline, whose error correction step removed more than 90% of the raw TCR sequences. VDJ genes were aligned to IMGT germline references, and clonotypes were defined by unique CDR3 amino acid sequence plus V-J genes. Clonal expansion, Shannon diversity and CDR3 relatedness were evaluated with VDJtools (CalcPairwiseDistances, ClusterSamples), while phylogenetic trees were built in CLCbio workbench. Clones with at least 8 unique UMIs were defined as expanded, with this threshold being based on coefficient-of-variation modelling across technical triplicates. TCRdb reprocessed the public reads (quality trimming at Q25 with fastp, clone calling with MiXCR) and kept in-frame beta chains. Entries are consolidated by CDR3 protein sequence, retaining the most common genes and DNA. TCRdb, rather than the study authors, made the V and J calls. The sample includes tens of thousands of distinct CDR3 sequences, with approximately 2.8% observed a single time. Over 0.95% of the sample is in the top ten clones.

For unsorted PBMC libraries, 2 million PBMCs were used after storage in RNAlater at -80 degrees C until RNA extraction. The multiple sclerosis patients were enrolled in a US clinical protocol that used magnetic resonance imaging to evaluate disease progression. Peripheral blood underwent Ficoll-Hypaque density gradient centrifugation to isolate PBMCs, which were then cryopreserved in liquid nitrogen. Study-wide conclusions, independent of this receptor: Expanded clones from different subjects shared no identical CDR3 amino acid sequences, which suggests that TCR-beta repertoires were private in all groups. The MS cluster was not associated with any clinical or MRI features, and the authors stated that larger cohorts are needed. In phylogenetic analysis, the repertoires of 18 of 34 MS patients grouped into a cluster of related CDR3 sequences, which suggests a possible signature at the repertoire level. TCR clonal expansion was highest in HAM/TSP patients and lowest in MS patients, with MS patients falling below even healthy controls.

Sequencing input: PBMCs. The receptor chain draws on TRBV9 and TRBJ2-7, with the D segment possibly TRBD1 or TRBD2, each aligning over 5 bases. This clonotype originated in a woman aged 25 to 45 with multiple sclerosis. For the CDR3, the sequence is CASSPGTSYEQYF. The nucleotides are TGTGCCAGCAGCCCTGGGACCTCCTACGAGCAGTACTTC. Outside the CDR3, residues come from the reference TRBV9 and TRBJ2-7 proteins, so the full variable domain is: DSGVTQTPKHLITATGQRVTLRCSPRSGDLSVYWYQQSLDQGLQFLIQYYNGEERAKGNILERFSAQQFPDLHSELNLSSLELGDSALYFCASSPGTSYEQYFGPGTRLTVT.